The table lists the clone carrying this TCR beta chain with a count of one. Antigen specificity is unknown. The sample originates from a study of cytomegalovirus exposure and HLA in healthy donors. The PCR was carried out with 60 Vbeta primers and 13 Jbeta primers. Repertoires were generated with immunoSEQ multiplex PCR, while TCRdb's copy carries only in-frame clones and drops some. The sample contains around 58,000 clones, around 74% of which appear only once. Per the germline V gene, CDR1 is KGHSH and CDR2 is LQKENI. The CDR3 consists of 15 residues. V lost 3 bases and J lost 0, with 10 bases in between. Study findings and constraints: A later analysis by the authors found several of the most significant clusters apparently linked to common viral pathogens. TCR beta chain V- and J-gene trimming was linked, in a later analysis, to a missense variant in DCLRE1C.

The specimen sequenced was PBMCs. This TCR was recovered from a male donor in good health and CMV-seropositive. The chain employs TRBV18 and TRBJ2-3; TRBD1 is a possible D gene (6 bases). CDR3 sequence (DNA): TGTGCCAGCTCACCTAATAGGGGGAGCACAGATACGCAGTATTTT. Translated, it gives CASSPNRGSTDTQYF.